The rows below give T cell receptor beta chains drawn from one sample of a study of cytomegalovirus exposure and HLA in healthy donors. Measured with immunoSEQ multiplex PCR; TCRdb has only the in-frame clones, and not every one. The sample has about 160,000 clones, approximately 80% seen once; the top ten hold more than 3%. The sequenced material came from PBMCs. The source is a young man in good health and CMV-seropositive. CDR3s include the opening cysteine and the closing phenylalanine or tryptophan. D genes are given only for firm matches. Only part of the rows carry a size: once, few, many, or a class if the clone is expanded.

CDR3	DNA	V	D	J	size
CASSPGEGRGDTQYF	TGTGCCAGCAGCCCCGGCGAAGGGCGGGGGGATACGCAGTATTTT	TRBV11-2	TRBD2	TRBJ2-3	.
CASSGNRIYSYEQYF	TGTGCCAGCAGTGGGAACAGGATTTACTCCTACGAGCAGTACTTC	TRBV6-4	.	TRBJ2-7	.
CASSTTTYNEQFF	TGTGCCAGCAGCACGACTACTTACAATGAGCAGTTCTTC	TRBV7-8	.	TRBJ2-1	.
CASSLVQNNEQFF	TGCGCCAGCAGCTTGGTGCAGAACAATGAGCAGTTCTTC	TRBV5-1	.	TRBJ2-1	.
CASSAEDRQETQYF	TGTGCCAGCAGCGCTGAGGACAGACAAGAGACCCAGTACTTC	TRBV9	.	TRBJ2-5	.
CASSTGQGGDTQYF	TGTGCCAGTAGTACTGGACAGGGAGGGGATACGCAGTATTTT	TRBV19	.	TRBJ2-3	.
CASSFGGGNTEAFF	TGTGCCAGCAGCTTTGGAGGAGGGAACACTGAAGCTTTCTTT	TRBV5-5	.	TRBJ1-1	.
CASSLISTPNEQFF	TGTGCCAGCAGTCTAATCTCGACTCCCAATGAGCAGTTCTTC	TRBV28	.	TRBJ2-1	.
CASSLGGQPQETQYF	TGCGCCAGCAGCTTAGGAGGGCAACCCCAAGAGACCCAGTACTTC	TRBV5-1	.	TRBJ2-5	.
CAWSLPGFTDTQYF	TGTGCCTGGAGTCTGCCAGGCTTCACAGATACGCAGTATTTT	TRBV30	.	TRBJ2-3	.
CAWRWTDMNTEAFF	TGTGCCTGGAGATGGACAGACATGAACACTGAAGCTTTCTTT	TRBV30	.	TRBJ1-1	.
CASSLSGGPYNEQFF	TGCGCCAGCAGCTTGAGCGGGGGACCCTACAATGAGCAGTTCTTC	TRBV5-1	TRBD2	TRBJ2-1	.
CASSSSADINIAETQYF	TGTGCCAGCAGCTCGTCGGCGGACATCAATATCGCGGAGACCCAGTACTTC	TRBV5-6	.	TRBJ2-5	.
CASSPGTSGPDTQYF	TGTGCCAGCAGCCCCGGGACTAGCGGACCAGATACGCAGTATTTT	TRBV7-7	TRBD2	TRBJ2-3	.
CASSYLLADRGFF	TGTGCCAGCAGTTATCTCCTAGCGGACCGGGGGTTCTTC	TRBV6-6	TRBD2	TRBJ2-1	.
CASSIPTGTGRTGELFF	TGTGCCAGCAGTATCCCTACCGGGACAGGGCGGACCGGGGAGCTGTTTTTT	TRBV28	TRBD1	TRBJ2-2	.
CASSLQGAGPLYEQYF	TGTGCCAGCAGCCTTCAGGGGGCCGGGCCCCTCTACGAGCAGTACTTC	TRBV5-6	TRBD1	TRBJ2-7	.
CASSEPGTGNTEAFF	TGTGCCAGCAGTGAACCCGGGACAGGGAACACTGAAGCTTTCTTT	TRBV25-1	TRBD1	TRBJ1-1	.
CASSSNGGMNTEAFF	TGCGCCAGCAGCTCCAACGGGGGGATGAACACTGAAGCTTTCTTT	TRBV5-1	.	TRBJ1-1	.
CASTNTGGQETQYF	TGTGCCAGCACCAACACGGGAGGTCAGGAGACCCAGTACTTC	TRBV6-6	TRBD2	TRBJ2-5	.
CASSIPRPGKNEQYF	TGTGCCAGCAGCATCCCCCGTCCAGGGAAGAACGAGCAGTACTTC	TRBV7-2	.	TRBJ2-7	.
CASSESSWASSGNTIYF	TGTGCCAGCAGTGAATCAAGTTGGGCGAGCTCTGGAAACACCATATATTTT	TRBV6-1	.	TRBJ1-3	.
CASSGAAGNLLNEQFF	TGTGCCAGCAGCGGGGCAGCGGGGAACCTACTCAATGAGCAGTTCTTC	TRBV5-4	TRBD2	TRBJ2-1	.
CASSWTGANTGELFF	TGTGCCAGCAGTTGGACAGGGGCGAACACCGGGGAGCTGTTTTTT	TRBV2	TRBD1	TRBJ2-2	few
CASSDPPLTAGPLEAPLHF	TGTGCCAGCAGTGACCCGCCCTTAACGGCAGGCCCCCTTGAAGCACCCCTCCACTTT	TRBV6-4	.	TRBJ1-6	.
CASSPGLFNEQFF	TGTGCCAGCAGCCCGGGACTTTTCAATGAGCAGTTCTTC	TRBV7-6	.	TRBJ2-1	once
CASSLPGSGTDTQYF	TGTGCCAGCAGTCTCCCGGGGAGTGGAACAGATACGCAGTATTTT	TRBV6-6	.	TRBJ2-3	.
CASSLGRSTYEQYF	TGTGCCAGCAGCTTGGGAAGGAGCACCTACGAGCAGTACTTC	TRBV5-6	.	TRBJ2-7	once
CARQGGAEAFF	TGTGCCCGACAGGGGGGCGCTGAAGCTTTCTTT	TRBV2	TRBD1	TRBJ1-1	.
CASSQGQGESGANVLTF	TGCGCCAGCAGCCAGGGACAGGGTGAGTCTGGGGCCAACGTCCTGACTTTC	TRBV4-1	TRBD1	TRBJ2-6	.
CASSISRGQDVFF	TGTGCCAGTAGTATATCTCGAGGACAGGATGTGTTCTTC	TRBV19	TRBD1	TRBJ2-1	.
CASSGDRYNEQFF	TGTGCCAGCAGCGGTGACAGGTACAATGAGCAGTTCTTC	TRBV5-8	.	TRBJ2-1	.
CASSPRSGELFF	TGTGCCAGCAGTCCACGGTCCGGGGAGCTGTTTTTT	TRBV27	.	TRBJ2-2	.
CASSPLAIYTGELFF	TGTGCCAGCTCACCACTAGCGATATACACCGGGGAGCTGTTTTTT	TRBV18	.	TRBJ2-2	.
CAWTRYTGGAEYGYTF	TGTGCCTGGACCAGATACACAGGGGGCGCTGAGTATGGCTACACCTTC	TRBV30	TRBD1	TRBJ1-2	.
CASTRGVEQYF	TGCGCCAGCACCAGAGGAGTTGAGCAGTACTTC	TRBV5-1	.	TRBJ2-5	.
CASSQHTGVRNSPLHF	TGCGCCAGCAGCCAACACACAGGAGTCAGAAATTCACCCCTCCACTTT	TRBV4-3	.	TRBJ1-6	.
CASSGVSGGLTDTQYF	TGTGCCAGCAGTGGGGTTAGCGGGGGACTCACAGATACGCAGTATTTT	TRBV6-1	TRBD2	TRBJ2-3	once
CASTTFYEQYF	TGTGCCAGCACTACCTTCTACGAGCAGTACTTC	TRBV2	.	TRBJ2-7	.
CASSNRVRETQYF	TGTGCCAGTAGTAACAGGGTCCGGGAGACCCAGTACTTC	TRBV19	.	TRBJ2-5	.
CASSIDTYEQYF	TGTGCCAGTAGTATAGATACTTACGAGCAGTACTTC	TRBV19	.	TRBJ2-7	.
CASSRTGDTEAFF	TGTGCCAGCAGTCGTACAGGCGACACTGAAGCTTTCTTT	TRBV6-4	.	TRBJ1-1	.
CASSQGTGYYEQYF	TGCGCCAGCAGCCAAGGAACAGGGTACTACGAGCAGTACTTC	TRBV4-1	.	TRBJ2-7	.
CASRERGFSYEQYF	TGTGCCAGCAGAGAGAGGGGGTTCTCCTACGAGCAGTACTTC	TRBV27	.	TRBJ2-7	.
CASNPGQNTEAFF	TGTGCCAGCAACCCAGGACAGAACACTGAAGCTTTCTTT	TRBV6-5	.	TRBJ1-1	.